The present entry profiles one TCR beta chain with its context. The data originate from a study of shared clonotypes between healthy human individuals. Produced via immunoSEQ multiplex PCR; TCRdb's table is partial and in-frame only. The sample has some 1.5 million clones; nearly 99% are singletons. Sequencing input: naive CD4+ T cells sorted from blood. As for subset: CD45RA+ positively selected. The origin of this receptor is a man aged 25 to 45 in good health.

Here the CDR3 reads CASSLEVAGAREQFF. CDR3 DNA sequence: TGTGCCAGCAGCTTAGAGGTAGCGGGAGCACGGGAGCAGTTCTTC. The chain uses TRBV11-3 and TRBJ2-1; 9 bases agree with TRBD2. The V gene end was trimmed by 0 bases and the J gene end by 10 bases; junction bases not matched to a gene: 7. CDR3 length: 15 amino acids. Germline V gives CDR1 SGHNT, CDR2 YENEEA.